The rows below give T cell receptor beta chains drawn from one sample of a study of cytomegalovirus exposure and HLA in healthy donors. TCRdb's table, derived via immunoSEQ multiplex PCR, lists solely in-frame clones and lacks some. The sample lists roughly 100,000 clones; approximately 94% were seen once. The sample consisted of PBMCs. The source is a woman aged 18-29 years in good health and CMV-seronegative. Each CDR3 is given with its conserved first and last residue. The D gene is left open where the match is weak. For some rows the clone size is stated as once, few or many, or as a class when expanded; others skip it.

d_call | j_call | v_call | clone_size | cdr3_aa | cdr3_nt
. | TRBJ2-6 | TRBV29-1 | . | CSVLVASGANVLTF | TGCAGCGTTTTAGTAGCCTCTGGGGCCAACGTCCTGACTTTC
TRBD1 | TRBJ2-7 | TRBV5-4 | . | CASSSYTGGHYEQYF | TGTGCCAGCAGCTCCTATACAGGGGGGCACTACGAGCAGTACTTC
TRBD1 | TRBJ1-1 | TRBV5-1 | . | CASSLGTGENTEAFF | TGCGCCAGCAGCTTAGGAACAGGGGAGAACACTGAAGCTTTCTTT
TRBD1 | TRBJ2-7 | TRBV30 | . | CAWTPPTGVYEQYF | TGTGCCTGGACCCCCCCGACAGGGGTCTACGAGCAGTACTTC
TRBD1 | TRBJ1-5 | TRBV30 | . | CAWDGQGRRQPQHF | TGTGCCTGGGACGGACAGGGGCGACGACAGCCCCAGCATTTT
. | TRBJ2-3 | TRBV5-8 | . | CASSLRVSILTDTQYF | TGTGCCAGCAGCTTGCGGGTGTCCATCCTCACAGATACGCAGTATTTT
TRBD2 | TRBJ2-7 | TRBV5-1 | . | CASGRVDGRDEQYF | TGCGCCAGCGGGAGGGTTGACGGGAGGGATGAGCAGTACTTC
TRBD1 | TRBJ2-1 | TRBV6-1 | . | CASSTGDLSYNEQFF | TGTGCCAGCAGCACAGGGGATCTCTCCTACAATGAGCAGTTCTTC
. | TRBJ1-1 | TRBV27 | . | CASSSQGRTEAFF | TGTGCCAGCAGTTCGCAGGGGCGGACTGAAGCTTTCTTT
TRBD1 | TRBJ2-7 | TRBV6-6 | . | CASSFTPTGGEQYF | TGTGCCAGCAGTTTTACACCCACAGGGGGGGAGCAGTACTTC
. | TRBJ1-5 | TRBV13 | . | CASSQLNYITGDNQPQHF | TGTGCCAGCAGCCAATTGAATTACATAACAGGAGACAATCAGCCCCAGCATTTT
. | TRBJ1-2 | TRBV27 | once | CASSSYILGANYGYTF | TGTGCCAGCAGTTCCTACATTCTAGGGGCGAACTATGGCTACACCTTC
. | TRBJ2-3 | TRBV25-1 | once | CASSGGPQGTDTQYF | TGTGCCAGCAGTGGAGGTCCACAGGGCACAGATACGCAGTATTTT
TRBD2 | TRBJ2-5 | TRBV4-2 | . | CASSPRLAWETQYF | TGTGCCAGCAGCCCCCGACTAGCTTGGGAGACCCAGTACTTC
TRBD2 | TRBJ2-3 | TRBV6-6 | . | CASSYSWTSADTQYF | TGTGCCAGCAGTTACTCGTGGACTAGCGCAGATACGCAGTATTTT
TRBD1 | TRBJ1-1 | TRBV6-1 | . | CASRDRGQNTEAFF | TGTGCCAGCAGAGACAGGGGGCAGAACACTGAAGCTTTCTTT
TRBD2 | TRBJ2-7 | TRBV7-9 | . | CASSPTSGRLYEQYF | TGTGCCAGCAGCCCAACTAGCGGGAGGCTCTACGAGCAGTACTTC
TRBD1 | TRBJ2-6 | TRBV7-9 | . | CASSFTGGLTF | TGTGCCAGCAGTTTTACAGGGGGCCTGACTTTC